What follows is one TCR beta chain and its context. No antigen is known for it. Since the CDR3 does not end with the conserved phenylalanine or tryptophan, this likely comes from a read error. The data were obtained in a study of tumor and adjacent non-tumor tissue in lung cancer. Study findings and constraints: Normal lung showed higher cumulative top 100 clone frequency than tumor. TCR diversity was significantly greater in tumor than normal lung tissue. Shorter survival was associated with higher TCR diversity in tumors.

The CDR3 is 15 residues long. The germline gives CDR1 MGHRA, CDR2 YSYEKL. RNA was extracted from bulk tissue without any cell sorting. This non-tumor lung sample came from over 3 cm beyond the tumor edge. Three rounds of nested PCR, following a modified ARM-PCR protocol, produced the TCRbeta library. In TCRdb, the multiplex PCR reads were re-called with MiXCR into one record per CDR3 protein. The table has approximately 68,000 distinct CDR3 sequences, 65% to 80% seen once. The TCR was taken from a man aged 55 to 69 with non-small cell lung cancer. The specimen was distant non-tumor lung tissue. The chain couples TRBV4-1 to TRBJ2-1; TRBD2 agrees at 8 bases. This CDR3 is CASSVPSGSYNEQFL. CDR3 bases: TGCGCCAGCAGCGTCCCTAGCGGGTCCTATAATGAGCAGTTCCTC.